This record concerns one T cell receptor (beta chain) sequence. Its specificity is unknown. The germline V and J ends were trimmed by 0 bases and 4 bases, with 9 bases remaining between them. The germline V gene encodes CDR1 MNHEY and CDR2 SMNVEV (reference sequence). The CDR3 is 14 amino acids. This sample was included in a study of T cell responses to AZD1222 COVID-19 vaccine. Study at large: Pooled in the analysis were second doses at about 4 or about 12 weeks. Study-wide findings and caveats: Spike-specific TCRs gained breadth and depth after people received two AZD1222 doses. Reports indicate that nearly half of spike-specific TCRs are directed at unmutated variant regions. Vaccine-related CD4 TCRs covered spike, predominating at 160-218 and 743-854.

Assay: immunoSEQ multiplex PCR; the TCRdb copy retains only in-frame clones and omits some. This table has around 200,000 clones, about 91% appearing once. The sequencing here drew on peripheral blood, taken on day 0 of AZD1222 vaccination. This receptor was identified in an adult in good health. V and J are TRBV27 and TRBJ1-2, with TRBD1 as a possible D gene (5 bases). The CDR3 nucleotides read TGTGCCAGCAGTTTATCGCCAGGGAGCTATGGCTACACCTTC. Protein sequence: CASSLSPGSYGYTF.